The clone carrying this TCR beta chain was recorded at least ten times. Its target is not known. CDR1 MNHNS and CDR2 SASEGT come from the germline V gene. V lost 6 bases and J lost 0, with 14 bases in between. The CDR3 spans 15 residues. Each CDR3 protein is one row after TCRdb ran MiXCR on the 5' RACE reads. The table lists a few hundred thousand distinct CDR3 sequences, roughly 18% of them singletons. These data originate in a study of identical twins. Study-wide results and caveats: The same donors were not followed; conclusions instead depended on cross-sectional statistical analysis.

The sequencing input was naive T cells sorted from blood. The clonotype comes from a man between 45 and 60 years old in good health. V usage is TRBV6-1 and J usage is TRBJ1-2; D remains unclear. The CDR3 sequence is CASSTFPGSNYGYTF. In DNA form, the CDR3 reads TGTGCCAGCAGCACCTTTCCGGGTTCTAACTATGGCTACACCTTC.